This passage covers 31 T cell receptor beta chains from one sample sequenced in a study of T cell responses to AZD1222 COVID-19 vaccine. Sequenced by immunoSEQ multiplex PCR; TCRdb stores in-frame clones only, minus some. Among over 100,000 clones listed, around nine tenths were seen once. The sample in question was peripheral blood, obtained on day 0 of AZD1222 vaccination. These receptors were obtained from an adult in good health.

The chain links TRBV11-2 to TRBJ1-2, with 7 nucleotides matching TRBD1. V gave up 6 bases and J gave up 3 bases; unmatched junction bases: 10. CDR1 and CDR2 (germline): SGHAT, FQNNGV. CDR3 length: 15 residues. The CDR3 DNA follows: TGTGCCAGCAGATCCCAGGGGGGACCTTACTATGGCTACACCTTC. Its protein product is CASRSQGGPYYGYTF.

The sample holds one count of this clone. This rearrangement joins TRBV12-3 or TRBV12-4 to TRBJ1-5; no clear D gene. This CDR3 spans 12 amino acids. V dropped 5 bases and J dropped 9 bases, with 11 bases sitting between them. DNA for the CDR3: TGTGCCAGCAGTCCCTTTGGCGGGCCCCAGCATTTT. Its protein product is CASSPFGGPQHF.

The chain couples TRBV19 to TRBJ1-1; TRBD1 aligns across 7 bases. Germline trimming cut 0 bases from V and 7 bases from J; bases unmatched to any gene: 8. Germline CDR1 is LNHDA and CDR2 is SQIVND (reference sequence). CDR3 length equals 15 residues. The CDR3 here is CASSIDPAGQLEAFF. CDR3 sequence (DNA): TGTGCCAGTAGTATAGATCCAGCGGGACAGCTTGAAGCTTTCTTT.

The chain links TRBV19 to TRBJ1-2; D perhaps matches TRBD1 (5 bases). CDR1 is LNHDA and CDR2 is SQIVND in the germline V gene (reference sequence). V was cut by 5 bases and J by 2 bases, with 18 bases left in between. The CDR3 has 16 amino acids. This CDR3 reads CASSRSTGTVNYGYTF. Written as DNA, the CDR3 is TGTGCCAGTAGTCGGTCCACCGGGACCGTCAACTATGGCTACACCTTC. The complete variable domain, with remaining parts taken from reference TRBV19 and TRBJ1-2, reads DGGITQSPKYLFRKEGQNVTLSCEQNLNHDAMYWYRQDPGQGLRLIYYSQIVNDFQKGDIAEGYSVSREKKESFPLTVTSAQKNPTAFYLCASSRSTGTVNYGYTFGSGTRLTVV.

The V and J genes are TRBV9 and TRBJ1-3; a weak D match, TRBD1 (6 bases). V lost 2 bases and J 4 bases, leaving 13 bases between the germline ends. Germline-derived CDR1 and CDR2 are SGDLS and YYNGEE. This CDR3 has 15 residues. For the CDR3, the DNA is TGTGCCAGCAGCGTTTTTTGGGGGCCCGGAAACACCATATATTTT. The encoded protein is CASSVFWGPGNTIYF.

This clone came up once. The chain is built from TRBV19 and TRBJ2-1, with 8 bases identical to TRBD2. Germline lookup yields CDR1 LNHDA and CDR2 SQIVND (reference sequence). Trimming cost V 4 bases and J 5 bases; bases outside gene matches: 16. The CDR3 is 18 residues long. The DNA for the CDR3 is TGTGCCAGTAGTACCGGACTAGCCATCCGGGTTATAAACAATGAGCAGTTCTTC. It is translated as CASSTGLAIRVINNEQFF. The full variable domain, in which reference TRBV19 and TRBJ2-1 provide the parts outside the CDR3, is DGGITQSPKYLFRKEGQNVTLSCEQNLNHDAMYWYRQDPGQGLRLIYYSQIVNDFQKGDIAEGYSVSREKKESFPLTVTSAQKNPTAFYLCASSTGLAIRVINNEQFFGPGTRLTVL.

The chain joins TRBV19 to TRBJ2-2, with D possibly called TRBD1 or TRBD2 (5 bases each). The CDR3 sequence is 15 residues long. Germline assignment: CDR1 LNHDA and CDR2 SQIVND (reference sequence). V lost 5 bases, J lost 0 bases, and 10 bases lay in between. CDR3 sequence reads: CASSGGYPNTGELFF. CDR3 in DNA: TGTGCCAGTAGTGGGGGTTACCCGAACACCGGGGAGCTGTTTTTT.

The genes are TRBV11-2 and TRBJ1-1, with 10 positions matching TRBD1. The V segment lost 5 bases and the J segment 1 base; nucleotides outside the gene matches: 10. This CDR3 spans 17 amino acids. The germline V gene encodes CDR1 SGHAT and CDR2 FQNNGV. CDR3 in amino acids: CASSPLPGQGPNTEAFF. DNA of the CDR3: TGTGCCAGCAGCCCATTACCGGGACAGGGGCCGAACACTGAAGCTTTCTTT.

The rearrangement joins TRBV3-1 (or the pseudogene TRBV3-2) to TRBJ2-3, with 8 bases aligning to TRBD2. Germline V gives CDR1 LGHDT, CDR2 YNNKEL (reference sequence). The CDR3 consists of 16 residues. Trimming took 2 bases from V and 3 from J; bases not matched to a gene: 7. CDR3 in amino acids: CASSQLAGGGTDTQYF. The CDR3, as DNA: TGTGCCAGCAGCCAACTCGCGGGGGGCGGGACAGATACGCAGTATTTT.

This chain joins TRBV7-3 and TRBJ2-1; TRBD1 is a possible D gene (7 bases). The CDR3 loop spans 14 amino acids. The V gene lost 10 bases and the J gene lost 4 bases, with 17 bases spanning the gap. Germline V gene data show CDR1 as SGHTA and CDR2 as FQGTGA. CDR3 loop: CATKKEGAYNEQFF. For the CDR3, the DNA is TGTGCCACCAAAAAGGAGGGGGCGTACAATGAGCAGTTCTTC. Variable domain in full (rest from reference TRBV7-3 and TRBJ2-1): GAGVSQTPSNKVTEKGKYVELRCDPISGHTALYWYRQSLGQGPEFLIYFQGTGAADDSGLPNDRFFAVRPEGSVSTLKIQRTERGDSAVYLCATKKEGAYNEQFFGPGTRLTVL.

The V and J genes are TRBV5-4 and TRBJ1-6, with D unclear. V dropped 4 bases and J dropped 6 bases, with 11 bases sitting between them. Germline V gives CDR1 SGHNT, CDR2 YYREEE (reference sequence). This CDR3 region has 14 residues. The CDR3 here is CASSLLGLNSPLHF. The CDR3 DNA follows: TGTGCCAGCAGCCTGTTGGGTCTTAATTCACCCCTCCACTTT. The variable domain in full, completed from reference TRBV5-4 and TRBJ1-6, reads ETGVTQSPTHLIKTRGQQVTLRCSSQSGHNTVSWYQQALGQGPQFIFQYYREEENGRGNFPPRFSGLQFPNYSSELNVNALELDDSALYLCASSLLGLNSPLHFGNGTRLTVT.

For this clone: At one boundary the junction diverges from the germline segment, which might be a read error. V is TRBV7-9 and J is TRBJ1-5; 7 bases are shared with TRBD1. Germline V gives CDR1 SEHNR, CDR2 FQNEAQ (reference sequence). The length of the CDR3 is 12 residues. The CDR3 reads CASSFTGTDIWF. CDR3 coding DNA: TGTGCCAGCAGCTTCACCGGGACAGACATATGGTTT.

The chain is built from TRBV18 and TRBJ1-6; no reliable D call. V lost 0 bases and J 8 bases, leaving 11 bases between the germline ends. The CDR3 covers 15 residues. The V gene's germline CDR1 is KGHSH and CDR2 LQKENI. The CDR3 bases are TGTGCCAGCTCACCACCCTCACACCAGTATTCACCCCTCCACTTT. This sequence encodes CASSPPSHQYSPLHF.

This chain uses TRBV14 with TRBJ1-1, with TRBD1 as a possible D gene (5 bases). Germline assignment: CDR1 SGHDN and CDR2 FVKESK. V lost 0 bases, J lost 0 bases, and 11 bases lay in between. This CDR3 is built from 16 residues. This chain's CDR3 is CASSQEGLGVNTEAFF. The CDR3 DNA reads as TGTGCCAGCAGCCAAGAGGGGCTGGGAGTGAACACTGAAGCTTTCTTT.

This chain uses TRBV19 with TRBJ1-5; no clear D gene. V lost 1 base to trimming and J lost 4 bases, with 8 bases between them. Germline assignment: CDR1 LNHDA and CDR2 SQIVND (reference sequence). The CDR3 is made up of 14 amino acids. DNA of the CDR3: TGTGCCAGTAGTATAGCTGAGTCTAATCAGCCCCAGCATTTT. Translated: CASSIAESNQPQHF.

The chain is built from TRBV27 and TRBJ1-1, with D possibly being TRBD1 (5 bases). The CDR3 consists of 13 residues. In germline, CDR1 is MNHEY, CDR2 SMNVEV (reference sequence). Trimming left V 1 base short and J 4 bases short, with 7 bases between. The CDR3 protein is CASSLFRATEAFF. Here the CDR3 DNA reads TGTGCCAGCAGTTTATTCAGGGCCACTGAAGCTTTCTTT.

This sequence joins TRBV12-3 or TRBV12-4 and TRBJ1-3, with D uncertain. V gave up 8 bases and J gave up 0 bases, with 8 bases separating them. The CDR3 loop spans 13 amino acids. The CDR3 reads CASPARSGNTIYF. In DNA, the CDR3 is TGTGCCAGCCCCGCCCGCTCTGGAAACACCATATATTTT.

V and J are TRBV7-2 and TRBJ1-2, with TRBD1 matching over 9 bases. V lost 3 bases and J lost 5; bases outside the gene matches: 7. Per germline, CDR1 SGHTA and CDR2 FQGNSA. The CDR3 runs 15 residues. CDR3 residues: CASSFIRDRVYGYTF. CDR3 coding DNA: TGTGCCAGCAGCTTTATCAGGGACAGGGTGTATGGCTACACCTTC.

The rearrangement uses TRBV10-3 and TRBJ2-2; D is uncertain. The germline V gene has CDR1 ENHRY and CDR2 SYGVKD. V lost 3 bases and J 7 bases, leaving 3 bases between the germline ends. There are 11 residues in the CDR3. In DNA, the CDR3 is TGTGCCATCAGTGAATTCGGGGAGCTGTTTTTT. As protein: CAISEFGELFF.

This rearrangement joins TRBV5-1 to TRBJ2-3; the D gene is possibly TRBD1 (5 bases). This CDR3 is built from 15 residues. V was cut by 3 bases and J by 1 base, with 12 bases left in between. CDR1 and CDR2 from the germline V gene are SGHRS and YFSETQ. The CDR3 nucleotides read TGCGCCAGCAGCTCCCAGGGTCAACGCACAGATACGCAGTATTTT. Protein sequence: CASSSQGQRTDTQYF.

The rearrangement links TRBV6-5 to TRBJ2-1; TRBD1 matches at 10 bases. The germline V gene has CDR1 MNHEY and CDR2 SVGAGI. Germline trimming cut 6 bases from V and 6 bases from J; bases unmatched to any gene: 8. This CDR3 has 15 amino acids. The CDR3, as DNA: TGTGCCAGCAGAGCAACTCGGACAGGGGGCAATGAGCAGTTCTTC. This codes for CASRATRTGGNEQFF.

This clone was seen only once. This chain links TRBV24-1 with TRBJ2-1, with TRBD2 matching over 10 bases. The junction had 5 bases not matched to a gene; V was cut back by 5 bases and J by 5 bases. This CDR3 contains 15 residues. CDR1 is KGHDR, CDR2 SFDVKD, per germline. The CDR3 reads CATSGAGGPHNEQFF. DNA for the CDR3: TGTGCCACCAGTGGAGCGGGGGGGCCCCACAATGAGCAGTTCTTC.

The V gene is TRBV9, the J gene TRBJ1-2; 7 bases match TRBD1. V lost 0 bases and J lost 2; bases outside the gene matches: 4. The germline gives CDR1 SGDLS, CDR2 YYNGEE. This CDR3 contains 15 residues. The DNA for the CDR3 is TGTGCCAGCAGCGTAGAGACGACAGGGAACTATGGCTACACCTTC. Translating gives CASSVETTGNYGYTF.

In its sample, this clone was seen once. This chain links TRBV2 with TRBJ1-1; possibly TRBD1 for D (5 bases). The germline V gene encodes CDR1 SNHLY and CDR2 FYNNEI. Trimming left V 7 bases short and J 1 base short, with 10 bases between. The CDR3 spans 13 residues. CDR3 sequence (DNA): TGTGCCAGCAATTGGGGGGAGAACACTGAAGCTTTCTTT. Translated, it gives CASNWGENTEAFF.

The chain joins TRBV5-1 to TRBJ2-5; TRBD1 or TRBD2 may be the D gene (6 bases each). This CDR3 contains 15 residues. Trimming left V 0 bases short and J 2 bases short, with 11 bases between. Germline V CDR1 and CDR2: SGHRS, YFSETQ. The chain's CDR3 is CASSLAGGPQETQYF. DNA of the CDR3: TGCGCCAGCAGCTTGGCCGGGGGCCCTCAAGAGACCCAGTACTTC.

The gene calls are TRBV6-2 or TRBV6-3 and TRBJ1-1, with 7 bases fitting TRBD1. Germline loops: CDR1 MNHEY, CDR2 SVGEGT. This CDR3 region has 12 residues. The V gene end was trimmed by 6 bases and the J gene end by 8 bases; junction bases not matched to a gene: 6. CDR3 coding DNA: TGTGCCAGCAGCTCAAGGACAGGAGAAGCTTTCTTT. It is translated as CASSSRTGEAFF.

The chain employs TRBV6-1 and TRBJ1-4, with D possibly matching TRBD1 (5 bases). Germline CDR1 is MNHNS and CDR2 is SASEGT. Trimming took 2 bases from V and 17 from J, leaving 12 bases between them. CDR3 length: 11 residues. For the CDR3, the DNA is TGTGCCAGCAGTGAAAGGGGTGGACACTTTTTT. Translating it yields CASSERGGHFF.

The chain couples TRBV19 to TRBJ2-7; TRBD2 aligns across 11 bases. CDR1 and CDR2 (germline): LNHDA, SQIVND (reference sequence). The CDR3 sequence is 19 residues long. The V segment lost 1 base and the J segment 2 bases; nucleotides outside the gene matches: 13. This CDR3 reads CASSIAATGTSGGPYEQYF. CDR3 DNA sequence: TGTGCCAGTAGTATAGCGGCTACCGGAACTAGCGGGGGACCCTACGAGCAGTACTTC.

The chain couples TRBV24-1 to TRBJ2-1; the D gene is possibly TRBD2 (7 bases). The CDR3 is 16 amino acids. CDR1 is KGHDR, CDR2 SFDVKD, per germline. V was trimmed by 4 bases and J by 8 bases, leaving 20 bases between them. CDR3: CATSDPGGPNLDEQFF. DNA of the CDR3: TGTGCCACCAGTGACCCCGGGGGGCCCAACCTCGATGAGCAGTTCTTC.

The chain has TRBV2 and TRBJ2-7; D unresolved. Trimming left V 6 bases short and J 5 bases short, with 8 bases between. The CDR3 is 11 amino acids. The germline CDR1 and CDR2 sequences are SNHLY and FYNNEI. This chain's CDR3 is CASRGYHEQYF. In nucleotides, the CDR3 is TGTGCCAGCAGGGGGTACCACGAGCAGTACTTC.

The J gene is TRBJ2-3, the V gene TRBV7-3, with D unclear. This CDR3 has 14 residues. Trimming shortened V by 1 base and J by 3 bases, and 8 bases separated the two germline ends. Germline V gives CDR1 SGHTA, CDR2 FQGTGA. CDR3 in DNA: TGTGCCAGCAGCTTAATCCCGTCAACAGATACGCAGTATTTT. Translation: CASSLIPSTDTQYF.